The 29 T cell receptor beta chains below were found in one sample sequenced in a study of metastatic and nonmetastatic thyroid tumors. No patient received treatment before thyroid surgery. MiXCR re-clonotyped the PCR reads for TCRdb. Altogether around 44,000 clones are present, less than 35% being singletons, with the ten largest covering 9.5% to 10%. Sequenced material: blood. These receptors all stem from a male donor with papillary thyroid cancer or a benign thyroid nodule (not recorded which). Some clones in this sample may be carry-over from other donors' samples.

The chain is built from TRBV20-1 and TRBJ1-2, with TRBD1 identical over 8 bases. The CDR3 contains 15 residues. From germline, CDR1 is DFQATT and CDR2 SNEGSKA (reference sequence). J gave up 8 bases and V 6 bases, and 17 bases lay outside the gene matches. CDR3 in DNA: TGCAGTGCCTGGGGGGAGGACAGGGACTATAGAGGCTACACCTTC. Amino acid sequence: CSAWGEDRDYRGYTF.

The CDR3 DNA sequence: TGTGACTGCAGTGACTGGCCCGAGCAGTACTTC. Amino acids: CDCSDWPEQYF. V is TRBV6-4 and J is TRBJ2-7; D not certain. This CDR3 region has 11 residues. The germline gives CDR1 MRHNA, CDR2 SNTAGT.

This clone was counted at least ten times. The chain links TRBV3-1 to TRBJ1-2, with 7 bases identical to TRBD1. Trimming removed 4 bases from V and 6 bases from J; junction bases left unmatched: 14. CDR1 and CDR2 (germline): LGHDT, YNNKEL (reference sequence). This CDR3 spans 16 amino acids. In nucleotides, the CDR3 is TGTGCCAGCAGCCCAATGGCCCGAGGGGACAGCGATGGCTACACCTTC. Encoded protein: CASSPMARGDSDGYTF.

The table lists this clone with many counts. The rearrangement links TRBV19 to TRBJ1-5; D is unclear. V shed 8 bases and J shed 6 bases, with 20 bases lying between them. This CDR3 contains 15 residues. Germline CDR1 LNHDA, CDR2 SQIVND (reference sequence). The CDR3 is CASLGIEGSAQPQHF. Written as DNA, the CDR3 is TGTGCCAGTTTGGGGATTGAAGGATCGGCTCAGCCCCAGCATTTT. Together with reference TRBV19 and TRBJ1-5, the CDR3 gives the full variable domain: DGGITQSPKYLFRKEGQNVTLSCEQNLNHDAMYWYRQDPGQGLRLIYYSQIVNDFQKGDIAEGYSVSREKKESFPLTVTSAQKNPTAFYLCASLGIEGSAQPQHFGDGTRLSIL.

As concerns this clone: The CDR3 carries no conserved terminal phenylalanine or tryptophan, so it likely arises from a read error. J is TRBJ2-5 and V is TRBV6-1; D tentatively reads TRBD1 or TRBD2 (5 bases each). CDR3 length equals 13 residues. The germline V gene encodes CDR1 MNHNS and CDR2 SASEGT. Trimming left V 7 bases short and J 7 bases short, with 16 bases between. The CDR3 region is CASMDSGAVTQYV. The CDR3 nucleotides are TGTGCCAGCATGGACTCTGGGGCAGTGACCCAGTACGTC.

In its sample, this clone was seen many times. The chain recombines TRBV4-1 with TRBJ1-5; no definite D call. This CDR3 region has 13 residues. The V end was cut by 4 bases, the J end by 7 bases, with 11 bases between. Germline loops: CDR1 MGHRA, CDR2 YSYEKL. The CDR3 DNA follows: TGCGCCAGCAGCCTGCCGGCCGGACAGCCCCAGCATTTT. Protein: CASSLPAGQPQHF.

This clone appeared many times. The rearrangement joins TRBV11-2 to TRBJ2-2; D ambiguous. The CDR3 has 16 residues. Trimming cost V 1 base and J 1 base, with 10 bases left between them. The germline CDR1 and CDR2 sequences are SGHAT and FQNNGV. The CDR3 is CASSLGVWKNTGELFF. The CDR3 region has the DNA TGTGCCAGCAGCTTAGGTGTTTGGAAGAACACCGGGGAGCTGTTTTTT.

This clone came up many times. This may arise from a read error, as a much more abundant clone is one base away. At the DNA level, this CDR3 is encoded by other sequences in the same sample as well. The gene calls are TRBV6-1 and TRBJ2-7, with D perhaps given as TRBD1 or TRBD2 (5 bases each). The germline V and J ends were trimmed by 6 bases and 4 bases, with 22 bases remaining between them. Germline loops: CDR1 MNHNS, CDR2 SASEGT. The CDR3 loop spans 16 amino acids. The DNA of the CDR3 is TGTGCCAGCAGGGAGACCGGGACGGGGAAGCAATACGAGCAGTACTTC. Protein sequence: CASRETGTGKQYEQYF.

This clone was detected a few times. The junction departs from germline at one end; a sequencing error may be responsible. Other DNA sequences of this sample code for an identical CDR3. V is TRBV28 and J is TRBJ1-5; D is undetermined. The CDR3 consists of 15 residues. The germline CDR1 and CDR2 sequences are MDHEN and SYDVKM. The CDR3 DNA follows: TGTGCCAGTAGTTTTGGGATCACGGTACGCCAGCCCCAGCATTTT. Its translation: CASSFGITVRQPQHF.

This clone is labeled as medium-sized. CDR3 in amino acids: CASSYRQGTPQHF. CDR3 in DNA: TGTGCCAGCAGTTACCGGCAGGGTACTCCCCAGCATTTT. The chain employs TRBV6-5 and TRBJ1-5; perhaps TRBD1 as D (5 bases). Germline V gene sequence: CDR1 MNHEY, CDR2 SVGAGI. The V end lost 2 bases, the J end lost 10 bases, and 12 bases lay between the germline ends. The CDR3 is made up of 13 amino acids.

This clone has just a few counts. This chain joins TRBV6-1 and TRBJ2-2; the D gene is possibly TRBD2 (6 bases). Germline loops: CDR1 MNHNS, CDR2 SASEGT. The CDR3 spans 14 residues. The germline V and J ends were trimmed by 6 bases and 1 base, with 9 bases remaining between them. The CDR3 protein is CASRLGGNTGELFF. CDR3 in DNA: TGTGCCAGCAGGCTGGGGGGGAACACCGGGGAGCTGTTTTTT.

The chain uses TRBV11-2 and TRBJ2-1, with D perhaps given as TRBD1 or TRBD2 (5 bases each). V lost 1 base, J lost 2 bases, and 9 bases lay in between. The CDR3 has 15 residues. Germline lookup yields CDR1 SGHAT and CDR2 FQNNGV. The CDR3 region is CASSLVRGAYNEQFF. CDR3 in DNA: TGTGCCAGCAGCTTAGTAAGGGGAGCCTACAATGAGCAGTTCTTC.

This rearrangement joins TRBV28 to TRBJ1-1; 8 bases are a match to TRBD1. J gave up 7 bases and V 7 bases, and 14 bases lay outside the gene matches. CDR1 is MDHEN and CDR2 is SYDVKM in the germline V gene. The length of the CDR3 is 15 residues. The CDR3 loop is CASINTTGGRGEAFF. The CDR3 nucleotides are TGTGCCAGCATCAACACCACAGGGGGGCGGGGTGAAGCTTTCTTT.

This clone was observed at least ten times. The DNA of the CDR3 is TGTGCCACCGGGACAGGGGGGAATGAAAAACTGTTTTTT. This codes for CATGTGGNEKLFF. The genes are TRBV24-1 and TRBJ1-4; 11 nucleotides line up with TRBD1. After removal of 9 bases from V and 5 bases from J, the junction contained 1 base not matched to a gene. This CDR3 spans 13 amino acids. Germline CDR1 is KGHDR and CDR2 is SFDVKD.

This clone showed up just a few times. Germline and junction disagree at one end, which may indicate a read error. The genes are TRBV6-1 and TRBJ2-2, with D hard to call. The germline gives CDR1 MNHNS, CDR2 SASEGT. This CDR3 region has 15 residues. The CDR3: CASTDWRQNTEELFF. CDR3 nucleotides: TGTGCCAGCACTGACTGGCGCCAGAACACCGAGGAGCTGTTTTTT.

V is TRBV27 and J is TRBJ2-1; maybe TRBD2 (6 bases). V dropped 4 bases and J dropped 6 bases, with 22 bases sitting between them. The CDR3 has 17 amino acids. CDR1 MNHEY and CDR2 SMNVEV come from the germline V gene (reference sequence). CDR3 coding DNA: TGTGCCAGCAGTTCCCCCCCGAGCGCGGGACGCGGCAATGAGCAGTTCTTC. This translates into CASSSPPSAGRGNEQFF.

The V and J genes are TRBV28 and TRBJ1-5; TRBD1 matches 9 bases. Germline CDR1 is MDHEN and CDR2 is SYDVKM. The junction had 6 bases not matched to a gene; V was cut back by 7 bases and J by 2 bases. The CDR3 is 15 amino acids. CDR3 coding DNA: TGTGCCAGCAACCACCGACAGGGGGGCAATCAGCCCCAGCATTTT. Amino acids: CASNHRQGGNQPQHF.

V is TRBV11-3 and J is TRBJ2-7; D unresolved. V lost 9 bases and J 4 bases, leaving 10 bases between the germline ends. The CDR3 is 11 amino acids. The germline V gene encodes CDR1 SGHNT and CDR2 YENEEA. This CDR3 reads CASTPSYEQYF. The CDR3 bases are TGTGCCAGTACCCCTAGTTACGAGCAGTACTTC.

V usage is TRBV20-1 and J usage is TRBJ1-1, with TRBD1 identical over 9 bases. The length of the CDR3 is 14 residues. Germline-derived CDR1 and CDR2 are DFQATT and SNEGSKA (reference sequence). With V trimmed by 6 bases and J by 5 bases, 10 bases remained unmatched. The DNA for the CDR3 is TGCAGTGCCGTAAAGGGACAGGGAGGAACTGAAGCTTTCTTT. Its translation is CSAVKGQGGTEAFF.

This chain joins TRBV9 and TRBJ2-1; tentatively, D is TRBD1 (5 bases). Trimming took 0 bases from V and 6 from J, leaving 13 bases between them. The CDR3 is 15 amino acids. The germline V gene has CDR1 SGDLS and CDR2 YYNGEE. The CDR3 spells CASSVGQNLGNEQFF. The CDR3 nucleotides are TGTGCCAGCAGCGTAGGACAGAACCTCGGCAATGAGCAGTTCTTC.

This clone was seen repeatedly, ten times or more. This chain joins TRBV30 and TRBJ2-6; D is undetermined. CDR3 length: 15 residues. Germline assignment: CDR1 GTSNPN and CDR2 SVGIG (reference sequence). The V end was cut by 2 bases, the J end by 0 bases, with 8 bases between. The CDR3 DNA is TGTGCCTGGAGTATTTCAAGCTCTGGGGCCAACGTCCTGACTTTC. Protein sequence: CAWSISSSGANVLTF.

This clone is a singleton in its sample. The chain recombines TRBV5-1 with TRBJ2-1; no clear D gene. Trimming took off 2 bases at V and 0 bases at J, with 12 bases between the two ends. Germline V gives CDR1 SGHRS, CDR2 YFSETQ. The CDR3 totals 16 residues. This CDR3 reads CASSFAAQSSYNEQFF. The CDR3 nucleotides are TGCGCCAGCAGCTTCGCCGCGCAGAGCTCCTACAATGAGCAGTTCTTC.

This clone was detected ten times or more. CDR3 residues: CASSSTSPAYEQYF. CDR3 coding DNA: TGTGCCAGCAGTTCCACAAGCCCCGCCTACGAGCAGTACTTC. The rearrangement uses TRBV28 and TRBJ2-7; D ambiguous. The V and J ends lost 4 bases and 2 bases respectively, with 12 bases between them. This CDR3 is built from 14 residues. The germline CDR1 and CDR2 sequences are MDHEN and SYDVKM.

The CDR3 DNA reads TGTGCCAGCTCACCGTATACATCGGGGTCAGATGAGCAGTTCTTC. This encodes CASSPYTSGSDEQFF. The rearrangement uses TRBV18 and TRBJ2-1, with D tentatively TRBD2 (5 bases). From germline, CDR1 is KGHSH and CDR2 LQKENI. The length of the CDR3 is 15 residues. V gave up 3 bases and J gave up 8 bases, with 17 bases separating them.

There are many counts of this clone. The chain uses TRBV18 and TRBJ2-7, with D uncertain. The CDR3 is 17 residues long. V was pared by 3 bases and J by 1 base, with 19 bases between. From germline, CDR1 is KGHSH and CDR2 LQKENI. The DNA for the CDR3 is TGTGCCAGCTCACCCCAAACCTCTAATCATAGGTCCTACGAGCAGTACTTC. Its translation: CASSPQTSNHRSYEQYF.

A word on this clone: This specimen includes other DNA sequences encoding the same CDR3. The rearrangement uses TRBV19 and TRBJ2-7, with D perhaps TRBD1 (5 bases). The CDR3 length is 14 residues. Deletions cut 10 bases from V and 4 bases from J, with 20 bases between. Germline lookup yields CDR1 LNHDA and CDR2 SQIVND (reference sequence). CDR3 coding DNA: TGTGCCACTACCCCAGGGAAAGGGGTTTACGAGCAGTACTTC. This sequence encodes CATTPGKGVYEQYF.

The DNA for the CDR3 is TGTGCCAGCAGGACTAGCGGGAGAAAGTCTTGGGCCAACGTCCTGACTTTC. Encoded protein: CASRTSGRKSWANVLTF. V usage is TRBV6-1 and J usage is TRBJ2-6, with TRBD2 matching 12 bases. Germline V gives CDR1 MNHNS, CDR2 SASEGT. This CDR3 comprises 17 residues. The junction had 8 bases not matched to a gene; V was cut back by 6 bases and J by 5 bases.

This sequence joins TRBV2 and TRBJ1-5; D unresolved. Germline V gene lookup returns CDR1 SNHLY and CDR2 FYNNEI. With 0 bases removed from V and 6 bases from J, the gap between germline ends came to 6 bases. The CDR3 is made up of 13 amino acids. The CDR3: CASSEARSQPQHF. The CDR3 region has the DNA TGTGCCAGCAGTGAAGCGAGGAGTCAGCCCCAGCATTTT.

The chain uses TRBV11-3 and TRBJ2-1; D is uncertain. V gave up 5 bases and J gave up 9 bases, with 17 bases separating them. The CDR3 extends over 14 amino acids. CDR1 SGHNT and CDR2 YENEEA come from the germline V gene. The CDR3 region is CASSDVVTLGEQFF. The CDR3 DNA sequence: TGTGCCAGCAGCGATGTAGTGACCCTCGGTGAGCAGTTCTTC. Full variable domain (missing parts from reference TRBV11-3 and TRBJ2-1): EAGVVQSPRYKIIEKKQPVAFWCNPISGHNTLYWYLQNLGQGPELLIRYENEEAVDDSQLPKDRFSAERLKGVDSTLKIQPAELGDSAVYLCASSDVVTLGEQFFGPGTRLTVL.